This T cell receptor (beta chain) comes out of a study of cytomegalovirus exposure and HLA in healthy donors. 13 Jbeta primers and 60 Vbeta primers were used for the PCR. TCRdb's copy holds only in-frame clones and misses some; the assay was immunoSEQ multiplex PCR. The sample data list over 120,000 clones. CDR1 and CDR2 (germline): MDHEN, SYDVKM. V was clipped by 7 bases and J by 4 bases, with 17 bases between them. This CDR3 is built from 15 residues. This TCR came from a male donor in good health and CMV-seronegative. The sequenced sample was PBMCs. The gene calls are TRBV28 and TRBJ2-1, with D hard to call. CDR3 protein: CASIMALPGYNEQFF. CDR3 coding DNA: TGTGCCAGCATTATGGCGCTGCCCGGGTACAATGAGCAGTTCTTC.